This section outlines one T cell receptor beta chain sequence together with its context. What it binds is unknown. Produced via immunoSEQ multiplex PCR; TCRdb's table is partial and in-frame only. The sample includes about 96,000 clones, roughly 92% of them seen just once. The data stem from a study of graft-versus-host responses after intestinal transplantation. Looking at the study overall: Each recipient received anti-thymocyte globulin induction, then tacrolimus and steroids for approximately 3 years.

Overall study results and limits: Some GvH clones were seen earlier in gut or blood, suggesting intestinal origin.

Looked up from germline, CDR1 is LNHDA and CDR2 is SQIVND (reference sequence). This CDR3 has 17 residues. V trimming: 7 bases; J trimming: 3 bases; junction bases outside the gene matches: 12. This clonotype originated in a human donor who received an intestinal transplant. The chain joins TRBV19 to TRBJ1-5; 10 positions match TRBD1. Sequenced material: unstimulated CD4+ T cells sorted from spleen or lymph node cells, taken before intestinal transplant. CDR3 protein: CASTDRGQGLINQPQHF. The CDR3 coding sequence is TGTGCCAGTACGGACCGGGGACAGGGGCTTATCAATCAGCCCCAGCATTTT.